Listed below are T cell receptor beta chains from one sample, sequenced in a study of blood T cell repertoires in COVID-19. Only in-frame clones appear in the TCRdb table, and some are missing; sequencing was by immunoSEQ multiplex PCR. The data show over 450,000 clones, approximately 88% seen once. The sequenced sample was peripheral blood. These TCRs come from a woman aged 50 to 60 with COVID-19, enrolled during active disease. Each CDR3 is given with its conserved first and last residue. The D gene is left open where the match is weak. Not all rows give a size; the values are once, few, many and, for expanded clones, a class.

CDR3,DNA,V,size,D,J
CASSYSLSVAYEQYF,TGTGCCAGCAGTTACTCTCTTAGCGTGGCCTACGAGCAGTACTTC,TRBV6-6,NA,NA,TRBJ2-7
CASRGLGHGSTDTQYF,TGTGCCAGCAGGGGTTTGGGCCATGGAAGCACAGATACGCAGTATTTT,TRBV2,NA,NA,TRBJ2-3
CASSLGTGGGQPQHF,TGTGCCAGCAGCTTGGGGACAGGCGGTGGTCAGCCCCAGCATTTT,TRBV5-5,NA,TRBD1,TRBJ1-5
CASSQDRAEAFF,TGTGCCAGCAGCCAAGATCGTGCTGAAGCTTTCTTT,TRBV3-1/TRBV3-2,few,NA,TRBJ1-1
CASSEHGRGTNEKLFF,TGTGCCAGCAGTGAGCACGGGAGGGGTACTAATGAAAAACTGTTTTTT,TRBV2,NA,NA,TRBJ1-4
CASSFAGGGKEQFF,TGTGCCAGCAGCTTTGCTGGGGGGGGGAAGGAGCAGTTCTTC,TRBV7-6,NA,TRBD2,TRBJ2-1
CASRELKGLVDEQYF,TGTGCCAGCAGGGAACTTAAGGGACTGGTCGACGAGCAGTACTTC,TRBV2,few,NA,TRBJ2-7
CASSQGFRRGAGNEKLFF,TGTGCCAGCAGCCAAGGGTTCCGTCGGGGGGCAGGGAACGAAAAACTGTTTTTT,TRBV4-2,NA,NA,TRBJ1-4
CASSIAASRSYEQYF,TGTGCCAGTAGTATAGCAGCTAGCCGCTCCTACGAGCAGTACTTC,TRBV19,NA,NA,TRBJ2-7
CATYSGGTGELFF,TGTGCCACCTATAGCGGGGGGACCGGGGAGCTGTTTTTT,TRBV24-1,NA,TRBD2,TRBJ2-2
CASSLDGDNEQFF,TGTGCCAGCTCACTCGACGGGGACAATGAGCAGTTCTTC,TRBV18,few,NA,TRBJ2-1
CASSLSWGLSNQPQHF,TGTGCCAGCAGTTTATCATGGGGCCTTAGCAATCAGCCCCAGCATTTT,TRBV28,many,NA,TRBJ1-5
CASSDREGDEKLFF,TGCGCCAGCAGTGACAGGGAGGGGGATGAAAAACTGTTTTTT,TRBV10-1,NA,NA,TRBJ1-4
CASSARPRQGPHTEAFF,TGCGCCAGCAGCGCCCGACCTAGACAGGGACCCCACACTGAAGCTTTCTTT,TRBV5-1,NA,TRBD1,TRBJ1-1
CASSEGPGTGANVLTF,TGCGCCAGCAGTGAGGGGCCCGGGACTGGGGCCAACGTCCTGACTTTC,TRBV10-2,NA,NA,TRBJ2-6
CASSWGGAYEQYF,TGTGCCAGCTCCTGGGGGGGGGCCTACGAGCAGTACTTC,TRBV6-5,NA,TRBD2,TRBJ2-7
CASSLRSDSSYNSPLHF,TGTGCCAGCAGTTTACGTAGCGATAGCTCCTATAATTCACCCCTCCACTTT,TRBV27,NA,NA,TRBJ1-6
CASSATGAEGYTF,TGTGCCAGCAGCGCGACAGGGGCCGAAGGCTACACCTTC,TRBV7-2,NA,TRBD1,TRBJ1-2
CATSGGQGSYNEQFF,TGTGCCACCAGCGGCGGACAGGGGTCCTACAATGAGCAGTTCTTC,TRBV15,NA,TRBD1,TRBJ2-1
CASPTGDNYGYTF,TGTGCCAGCCCAACGGGGGATAACTATGGCTACACCTTC,TRBV21-1,NA,NA,TRBJ1-2
CASSQADRLTEAFF,TGTGCCAGCAGCCAGGCGGACAGACTCACTGAAGCTTTCTTT,TRBV3-1/TRBV3-2,NA,NA,TRBJ1-1
CASTPGGGVGGYTF,TGTGCCAGCACCCCTGGAGGCGGCGTAGGTGGCTACACCTTC,TRBV6-5,once,NA,TRBJ1-2
CASSRQGAGDYGYTF,TGTGCCAGCTCACGCCAGGGGGCGGGGGACTATGGCTACACCTTC,TRBV18,NA,TRBD1,TRBJ1-2
CASSHQREAFF,TGTGCCAGCAGTCATCAGCGGGAAGCTTTCTTT,TRBV12-3/TRBV12-4,NA,NA,TRBJ1-1
CASSTGQGNSPLHF,TGTGCCAGCAGTACCGGACAGGGCAATTCACCCCTCCACTTT,TRBV6-5,NA,TRBD1,TRBJ1-6
CASIMSGDGDEQYF,TGTGCCAGCATAATGAGCGGGGACGGTGACGAGCAGTACTTC,TRBV6-5,NA,TRBD2,TRBJ2-7
CASSEEGSNTGELFF,TGTGCCAGCAGTGAGGAGGGGTCGAACACCGGGGAGCTGTTTTTT,TRBV6-4,few,NA,TRBJ2-2
CATQASGSYEQYF,TGTGCCACCCAAGCTAGCGGCTCCTACGAGCAGTACTTC,TRBV24-1,NA,TRBD2,TRBJ2-7
CASMIQGATEAFF,TGTGCCAGCATGATACAGGGGGCCACTGAAGCTTTCTTT,TRBV2,NA,TRBD1,TRBJ1-1
CASSLDRNNEQFF,TGCGCCAGCAGCTTGGACAGAAACAATGAGCAGTTCTTC,TRBV5-1,once,NA,TRBJ2-1
CASSDSFSRRGGPNEQFF,TGTGCCAGCAGTGACTCGTTTAGTAGGCGGGGGGGACCCAATGAGCAGTTCTTC,TRBV6-4,NA,TRBD2,TRBJ2-1
CASSLGTGNTEAFF,TGCGCCAGCAGCTTAGGGACAGGGAACACTGAAGCTTTCTTT,TRBV5-1,NA,TRBD1,TRBJ1-1
CASSPPTGGADTQYF,TGCGCCAGCAGCCCTCCAACAGGGGGCGCAGATACGCAGTATTTT,TRBV5-1,NA,TRBD1,TRBJ2-3
CASSNRRWGGPFYEQYF,TGTGCCAGCAGCAACCGGCGGTGGGGGGGGCCCTTCTACGAGCAGTACTTC,TRBV21-1,NA,NA,TRBJ2-7
CAWGGGSLYEQYF,TGTGCCTGGGGTGGTGGGAGTCTCTACGAGCAGTACTTC,TRBV30,NA,NA,TRBJ2-7
CASSQQGRASGGQETQYF,TGTGCCAGCAGCCAGCAGGGCAGGGCTAGCGGGGGCCAAGAGACCCAGTACTTC,TRBV3-1/TRBV3-2,NA,TRBD2,TRBJ2-5
CASSYSTGARGNTIYF,TGCGCCAGCAGTTATAGCACAGGGGCGAGGGGAAACACCATATATTTT,TRBV5-1,NA,TRBD1,TRBJ1-3
CASSLLLAGTDTQYF,TGTGCCAGCAGCTTACTCTTAGCGGGCACAGATACGCAGTATTTT,TRBV9,NA,NA,TRBJ2-3
CTVGGGDGYTF,TGCACTGTTGGGGGAGGGGATGGCTACACCTTC,TRBV20-1,NA,NA,TRBJ1-2
CASSLLGGPSNQPQHF,TGTGCCAGCAGTTTATTGGGGGGGCCTAGCAATCAGCCCCAGCATTTT,TRBV27,NA,NA,TRBJ1-5
CASSMSVNTEAFF,TGTGCCAGTAGTATGTCAGTGAACACTGAAGCTTTCTTT,TRBV19,NA,NA,TRBJ1-1
CACRTRGDTQYF,TGTGCCTGCCGGACAAGAGGAGATACGCAGTATTTT,TRBV30,NA,NA,TRBJ2-3
CATSDSDSSYGYTF,TGTGCCACCAGTGATTCGGACAGTTCCTATGGCTACACCTTC,TRBV24-1,NA,NA,TRBJ1-2
CASSLNRAPYNEQFF,TGTGCCAGCAGTCTTAACAGGGCCCCCTACAATGAGCAGTTCTTC,TRBV3-1/TRBV3-2,NA,NA,TRBJ2-1